The clone carrying this T cell receptor beta chain was detected once. The antigen is not known. This entry is derived from a study of graft-versus-host responses after intestinal transplantation. Study as a whole: All of the recipients had induction that used anti-thymocyte globulin, then tacrolimus and steroids for around 3 years.

The CDR3 loop spans 15 amino acids. V was trimmed by 1 base and J by 0 bases, leaving 7 bases between them. Germline CDR1 is MGHRA and CDR2 is YSYEKL. The study, taken as a whole, reports: In recipient marrow, GvH clones were found, and some appeared first in ileum or blood. Among circulating GvH clones, peak levels were associated with early post-transplant declines in HvG clones. Allografts of patients with graft-donor T cell macrochimerism showed high graft-versus-host to host-versus-graft clone ratios.

Profiling relied on immunoSEQ multiplex PCR, and the TCRdb table lists in-frame clones only, not all of them. The sample comprises about 54,000 clones, roughly nine tenths of which are singletons, and roughly 6% rests with the top ten. The specimen was PBMCs, collected about 93 weeks after intestinal transplant. The rearrangement uses TRBV4-1 and TRBJ1-5; D call uncertain. The sequence was obtained from a human patient who received an intestinal transplant, so some T cells may come from the graft donor. Here the CDR3 reads CASSQGGSSNQPQHF. As DNA, the CDR3 is TGCGCCAGCAGCCAAGGAGGCAGTAGCAATCAGCCCCAGCATTTT.